The 21 T cell receptor beta chains below all came from one sample that was sequenced in a study of shared clonotypes between healthy human individuals. Clones were read by immunoSEQ multiplex PCR, and TCRdb kept only the in-frame ones, dropping some. Here the sample spans around 1.4 million clones, around 98.5% being singletons. Sequencing used naive CD4+ T cells sorted from blood. The subset denotes: CD45RA+ positively selected. Receptors were obtained from a man aged 25 to 40 in good health.

The chain uses TRBV7-9 and TRBJ2-1; 12 nucleotides align to TRBD2. The CDR3 length is 17 residues. The germline CDR1 and CDR2 sequences are SEHNR and FQNEAQ (reference sequence). V gave up 3 bases and J gave up 5 bases; unmatched junction bases: 8. This chain's CDR3 is CASSFSRLAGVHNEQFF. As DNA, the CDR3 is TGTGCCAGCAGCTTTTCGAGACTAGCGGGAGTCCACAATGAGCAGTTCTTC.

This chain connects TRBV7-6 to TRBJ1-5; tentative D call: TRBD1 (6 bases). The CDR3 spans 15 residues. Per the germline V gene, CDR1 is SGHVS and CDR2 is FNYEAQ. With 4 bases removed from V and 5 bases from J, the gap between germline ends came to 15 bases. The CDR3 bases are TGTGCCAGCAGCTCGTTACAGGGCGCGGATCAGCCCCAGCATTTT. It encodes CASSSLQGADQPQHF.

The V and J genes are TRBV5-1 and TRBJ2-2, with D maybe TRBD1 (5 bases). The length of the CDR3 is 14 residues. Germline V CDR1 and CDR2: SGHRS, YFSETQ. Trimming stripped 5 bases from V and 1 base from J, with 9 bases between. For the CDR3, the DNA is TGCGCCAGCAGACCGGACAAGAACACCGGGGAGCTGTTTTTT. Protein sequence: CASRPDKNTGELFF.

This chain joins TRBV7-6 and TRBJ2-1; 9 nucleotides agree with TRBD1. The CDR3 is 14 residues long. Trimming removed 9 bases from V and 3 bases from J; junction bases left unmatched: 6. Germline values: CDR1 SGHVS, CDR2 FNYEAQ. This CDR3 is CASSRDRDYNEQFF. Written as DNA, the CDR3 is TGTGCCAGTAGCCGGGACAGGGACTACAATGAGCAGTTCTTC.

This chain's CDR3 is CASSLADAHTDTQYF. CDR3 sequence (DNA): TGTGCCAGCAGCTTAGCGGACGCACACACAGATACGCAGTATTTT. The chain carries TRBV7-6 and TRBJ2-3; D is undetermined. This CDR3 is built from 15 residues. Germline V gene data show CDR1 as SGHVS and CDR2 as FNYEAQ. The V end lost 0 bases, the J end lost 2 bases, and 9 bases lay between the germline ends.

This chain joins TRBV29-1 and TRBJ2-1, with 10 bases identical to TRBD1. With V trimmed by 0 bases and J by 2 bases, 7 bases remained unmatched. Germline V gives CDR1 SQVTM, CDR2 ANQGSEA. The CDR3 is 17 residues long. CDR3 protein: CSVEDHQGTGAYNEQFF. CDR3 in DNA: TGCAGCGTTGAAGATCACCAGGGGACAGGGGCCTACAATGAGCAGTTCTTC.

The chain is built from TRBV18 and TRBJ1-3, with D maybe TRBD1 (5 bases). The CDR3 totals 13 residues. Germline V CDR1 and CDR2: KGHSH, LQKENI. Trimming took 2 bases from V and 8 from J, leaving 10 bases between them. The CDR3 spells CASSPVKGDTIYF. CDR3 coding DNA: TGTGCCAGCTCACCAGTCAAAGGGGACACCATATATTTT.

The genes are TRBV28 and TRBJ2-7, with 8 bases matching TRBD1. This CDR3 comprises 15 residues. V shed 3 bases and J 3 bases; nucleotides not matched to a gene: 7. CDR1 and CDR2 (germline): MDHEN, SYDVKM. The CDR3 region is CASSLTTGGFYEQYF. The CDR3, as DNA: TGTGCCAGCAGTTTGACCACAGGGGGGTTCTACGAGCAGTACTTC. The full variable domain, in which reference TRBV28 and TRBJ2-7 provide the parts outside the CDR3, is DVKVTQSSRYLVKRTGEKVFLECVQDMDHENMFWYRQDPGLGLRLIYFSYDVKMKEKGDIPEGYSVSREKKERFSLILESASTNQTSMYLCASSLTTGGFYEQYFGPGTRLTVT.

The rearrangement links TRBV5-6 to TRBJ1-5, with 9 bases identical to TRBD1. In germline, CDR1 is SGHDT, CDR2 YYEEEE. The V and J ends lost 4 bases and 7 bases, in that order; junction bases with no gene match: 9. The CDR3 is 15 amino acids. This CDR3 reads CASSRLQGARQPQHF. CDR3 in DNA: TGTGCCAGCAGCCGGCTACAGGGGGCGAGGCAGCCCCAGCATTTT.

This rearrangement joins TRBV7-3 to TRBJ2-1; 13 nucleotides align to TRBD2. The CDR3 extends over 19 amino acids. Germline CDR1 reads SGHTA; CDR2 reads FQGTGA. Trimming at V came to 3 bases and at J to 8 bases, leaving 16 bases not matched to a gene. The CDR3 DNA sequence: TGTGCCAGCAGCTTGTCCGGGACTAGCGGGATAAGGATATGGGATGAGCAGTTCTTC. Translation: CASSLSGTSGIRIWDEQFF.

To note about this clone: Other DNA sequences in this sample translate to the same CDR3. This sequence joins TRBV7-2 and TRBJ1-1; no firm D call. Trimming shortened V by 3 bases and J by 0 bases, and 5 bases separated the two germline ends. The CDR3 has 13 amino acids. The germline CDR1 and CDR2 sequences are SGHTA and FQGNSA. CDR3 DNA: TGTGCCAGCAGCTTGAGAATGAACACTGAAGCTTTCTTT. It specifies CASSLRMNTEAFF.

The chain is built from TRBV5-1 and TRBJ2-7; 11 bases align to TRBD2. CDR1 is SGHRS and CDR2 is YFSETQ in the germline V gene. CDR3 length: 15 amino acids. Unmatched junction bases numbered 7, after V lost 4 bases and J lost 4 bases. CDR3 nucleotide sequence: TGCGCCAGCAGCCAAACTAGCGGGAGACCATACGAGCAGTACTTC. Amino acids: CASSQTSGRPYEQYF.

The chain employs TRBV14 and TRBJ1-2; D gene uncertain. The CDR3 is 14 amino acids. V was trimmed by 0 bases and J by 3 bases, leaving 8 bases between them. Germline-derived CDR1 and CDR2 are SGHDN and FVKESK. The CDR3 DNA is TGTGCCAGCAGCCAAGATCGAACGGACTATGGCTACACCTTC. It yields the protein CASSQDRTDYGYTF.

The chain uses TRBV28 and TRBJ2-1; tentatively, D is TRBD2 (6 bases). The germline CDR1 and CDR2 sequences are MDHEN and SYDVKM. The V end was cut by 5 bases, the J end by 7 bases, with 15 bases between. There are 14 residues in the CDR3. CDR3 protein: CASSRSGAQNEQFF. The CDR3 coding sequence is TGTGCCAGCAGTCGCTCGGGAGCTCAAAATGAGCAGTTCTTC.

V gene TRBV6-1 combines with J gene TRBJ2-3; 7 bases map to TRBD2. V lost 7 bases and J lost 4; bases outside the gene matches: 8. The CDR3 has 14 amino acids. The germline gives CDR1 MNHNS, CDR2 SASEGT. CDR3 sequence (DNA): TGTGCCAGCAAGACGGGAGGTCGGGCAGATACGCAGTATTTT. Amino acid sequence: CASKTGGRADTQYF.

V and J are TRBV7-3 and TRBJ2-3; 9 bases align to TRBD1. Germline trimming cut 5 bases from V and 10 bases from J; bases unmatched to any gene: 7. This CDR3 spans 13 amino acids. Germline V lookup: CDR1 SGHTA, CDR2 FQGTGA. The CDR3 protein is CASSTPGQGAQYF. The CDR3 DNA is TGTGCCAGCAGCACTCCGGGACAGGGTGCGCAGTATTTT. Based on the CDR3 plus reference TRBV7-3 and TRBJ2-3, the full variable domain is GAGVSQTPSNKVTEKGKYVELRCDPISGHTALYWYRQSLGQGPEFLIYFQGTGAADDSGLPNDRFFAVRPEGSVSTLKIQRTERGDSAVYLCASSTPGQGAQYFGPGTRLTVL.

V is TRBV27 and J is TRBJ2-3; perhaps TRBD1 as D (6 bases). The CDR3 covers 15 residues. Germline CDR1 reads MNHEY; CDR2 reads SMNVEV (reference sequence). Trimming removed 7 bases at V and 2 bases at J, with 16 bases between. Written as DNA, the CDR3 is TGTGCCAGCAAGACTGGGACATTAATCACAGATACGCAGTATTTT. The encoded protein is CASKTGTLITDTQYF.

This chain connects TRBV6-5 to TRBJ2-2, with 7 positions matching TRBD2. With V trimmed by 6 bases and J by 3 bases, 7 bases remained unmatched. This CDR3 comprises 15 residues. The V gene's germline CDR1 is MNHEY and CDR2 SVGAGI. The chain's CDR3 is CASRRMAGDTGELFF. The CDR3 coding sequence is TGTGCCAGCAGACGGATGGCGGGGGACACCGGGGAGCTGTTTTTT.

The V gene is TRBV20-1, the J gene TRBJ2-5; D may be TRBD2 (5 bases). Germline CDR1 is DFQATT and CDR2 is SNEGSKA (reference sequence). The CDR3 loop spans 11 amino acids. V dropped 8 bases and J dropped 5 bases, with 12 bases sitting between them. This CDR3 reads CSKRVQETQYF. As DNA, the CDR3 is TGCAGTAAGAGGGTCCAGGAGACCCAGTACTTC.

The V and J genes are TRBV5-4 and TRBJ2-2; TRBD2 matches at 7 bases. In germline, CDR1 is SGHNT, CDR2 YYREEE (reference sequence). The CDR3 spans 16 residues. Losses at the gene ends were 2 bases for V and 4 bases for J; bases not matched to a gene: 8. Written as DNA, the CDR3 is TGTGCCAGCAGCTTTCCGAGGGCGGGAGCCACCGGGGAGCTGTTTTTT. It is translated as CASSFPRAGATGELFF. Full variable domain (remainder filled in from reference TRBV5-4 and TRBJ2-2): ETGVTQSPTHLIKTRGQQVTLRCSSQSGHNTVSWYQQALGQGPQFIFQYYREEENGRGNFPPRFSGLQFPNYSSELNVNALELDDSALYLCASSFPRAGATGELFFGEGSRLTVL.

This clone has a single count. The chain uses TRBV5-5 and TRBJ2-2; TRBD1 matches at 8 bases. The J segment lost 4 bases and the V segment lost 3 bases, leaving 5 bases of the junction unmatched. Germline CDR1 SGHKS, CDR2 YYEKEE (reference sequence). There are 15 residues in the CDR3. CDR3 region: CASSWTGLSTGELFF. DNA of the CDR3: TGTGCCAGCAGCTGGACAGGGTTGAGCACCGGGGAGCTGTTTTTT.